This T cell receptor beta chain was recorded in a study of T cell changes during pregnancy in multiple sclerosis. This clone was seen only once. Germline V gives CDR1 GTSNPN, CDR2 SVGIG (reference sequence). This CDR3 spans 14 amino acids. Trimming took 8 bases from V and 4 from J; bases not matched to a gene: 6. Produced via immunoSEQ multiplex PCR; TCRdb's table is partial and in-frame only. The sample lists some 40,000 clones; over 80% were seen once. Sequences were derived from CD4+ T cells from peripheral blood mononuclear cells, sampled in the third trimester of pregnancy. This chain joins TRBV30 and TRBJ2-1; 12 bases agree with TRBD2. This sequence originates from a female donor in good health, enrolled as a control in a pregnancy study. In nucleotides, the CDR3 is TGTGCCCTGCCCGGGACTAGCGGGTACAATGAGCAGTTCTTC. This sequence encodes CALPGTSGYNEQFF. The entire variable domain, with the rest obtained from reference TRBV30 and TRBJ2-1, is as follows: SQTIHQWPATLVQPVGSPLSLECTVEGTSNPNLYWYRQAAGRGLQLLFYSVGIGQISSEVPQNLSASRPQDRQFILSSKKLLLSDSGFYLCALPGTSGYNEQFFGPGTRLTVL.